These 3 T cell receptor beta chains were sequenced from one sample in a study of blood T cell repertoires in COVID-19 (dated by TCRdb to 2019 to 2021). The library relied on the immunoSEQ multiplex PCR assay. The immuneACCESS repertoire file appears here via TCRdb, limited to in-frame rearrangements. These files lack a portion of the clones; in checked studies, under half of the deficit traces to unresolved V genes, and the cause of the others is not known. Across this sample there are about 160,000 clones, with around 74% seen only once. The ten largest clones take up 7.5% to 8.5% of the sample. Source material: peripheral blood. Receptor source: a woman aged 60-75 years with COVID-19, enrolled during active disease.

The genes are TRBV7-3 and TRBJ1-1; D is unresolved. This CDR3 comprises 13 residues. Trimming removed 5 bases at V and 4 bases at J, with 11 bases between. Per germline, CDR1 SGHTA and CDR2 FQGTGA. The CDR3 DNA follows: TGTGCCAGCAGCCCTATATCCGGCACTGAAGCTTTCTTT. Translating gives CASSPISGTEAFF.

The chain employs TRBV27 and TRBJ1-6; 7 nucleotides line up with TRBD1. Germline V CDR1 and CDR2: MNHEY, SMNVEV (reference sequence). This CDR3 is built from 14 residues. V lost 6 bases, J lost 10 bases, and 9 bases stayed unmatched. In nucleotides, the CDR3 is TGTGCCAGCAGCCACAGGGGAGGAGCGTCACCCCTCCACTTT. It is translated as CASSHRGGASPLHF.

This clone was found a few times. V is TRBV11-2 and J is TRBJ2-3, with D possibly TRBD2 on 5 matching bases. Germline loops: CDR1 SGHAT, CDR2 FQNNGV. The CDR3 is made up of 16 amino acids. Trimming pared 1 base from V and 3 bases from J, leaving 14 bases between. The CDR3 DNA reads TGTGCCAGCAGCTTAGGGGGTGGGAGAGGAACAGATACGCAGTATTTT. Its translation is CASSLGGGRGTDTQYF. The whole variable domain, filled in from reference TRBV11-2 and TRBJ2-3, reads EAGVAQSPRYKIIEKRQSVAFWCNPISGHATLYWYQQILGQGPKLLIQFQNNGVVDDSQLPKDRFSAERLKGVDSTLKIQPAKLEDSAVYLCASSLGGGRGTDTQYFGPGTRLTVL.